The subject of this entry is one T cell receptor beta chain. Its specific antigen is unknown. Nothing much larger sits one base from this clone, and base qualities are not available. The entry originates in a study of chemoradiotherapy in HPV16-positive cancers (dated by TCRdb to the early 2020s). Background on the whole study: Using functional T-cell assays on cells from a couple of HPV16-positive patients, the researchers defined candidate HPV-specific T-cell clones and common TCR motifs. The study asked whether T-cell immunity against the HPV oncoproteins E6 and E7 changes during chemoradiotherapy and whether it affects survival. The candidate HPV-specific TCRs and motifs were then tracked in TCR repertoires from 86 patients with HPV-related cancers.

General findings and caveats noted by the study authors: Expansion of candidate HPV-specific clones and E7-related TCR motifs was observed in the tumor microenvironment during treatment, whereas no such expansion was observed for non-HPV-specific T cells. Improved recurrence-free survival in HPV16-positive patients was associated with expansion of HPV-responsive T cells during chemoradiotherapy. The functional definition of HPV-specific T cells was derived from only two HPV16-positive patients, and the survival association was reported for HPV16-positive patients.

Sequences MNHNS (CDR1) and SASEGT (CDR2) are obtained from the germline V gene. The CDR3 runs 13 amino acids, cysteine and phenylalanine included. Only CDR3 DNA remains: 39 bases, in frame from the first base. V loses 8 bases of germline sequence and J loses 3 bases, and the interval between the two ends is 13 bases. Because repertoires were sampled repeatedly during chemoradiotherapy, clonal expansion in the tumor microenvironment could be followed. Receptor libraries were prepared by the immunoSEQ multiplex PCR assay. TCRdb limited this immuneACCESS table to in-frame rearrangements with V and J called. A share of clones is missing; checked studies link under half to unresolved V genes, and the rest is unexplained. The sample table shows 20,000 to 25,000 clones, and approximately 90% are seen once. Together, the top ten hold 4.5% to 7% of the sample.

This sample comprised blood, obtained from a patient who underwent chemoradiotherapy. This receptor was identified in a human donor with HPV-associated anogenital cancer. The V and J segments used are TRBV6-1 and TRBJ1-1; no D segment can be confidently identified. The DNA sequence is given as TGTGCCAGCGTGGGCCCGGGGTACACTGAAGCTTTCTTT. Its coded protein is CASVGPGYTEAFF.